Below, 20 T cell receptor beta chains from the same sample are listed, as sequenced in a study of vaccination effects on CD4 cells after COVID-19 (dated 2022 in TCRdb). For these receptors, no antigen is known. Library creation used the immunoSEQ multiplex PCR assay. Held by TCRdb, this immuneACCESS table contains in-frame sequences only and omits some clones. Under half of the omission traces to an unresolved V gene where checked; the cause of the rest is unknown. Across this sample there are tens of thousands of clones, with about four fifths seen only once. About 2.5% of the sample belongs to the ten largest clones. To identify antigen-specific CD4+ T cell clonotypes by their expansion, the ViraFEST assay first stimulated PBMC with viral peptide pools and then applied TCR sequencing. After approximately eleven days of culture, CD4+ T cells were isolated with the EasySep CD4+ T cell isolation kit.

Sample: CD4+ T cells from PBMCs cultured with HCoV-229E spike peptides, taken before COVID-19 vaccination. This sample's cell subset or site label indicates: HCoV-229E spike overlapping peptide pool stimulation. These receptors all come from a human donor who received a COVID-19 vaccine.

The gene calls are TRBV5-1 and TRBJ1-5; D gene ambiguous. Trimming removed 8 bases from V and 3 bases from J, with 18 bases in between. Germline V gene data show CDR1 as SGHRS and CDR2 as YFSETQ. The length of the CDR3 is 15 residues. CDR3 region: CASSALGYPNQPQHF. CDR3 bases: TGCGCCAGTTCCGCGCTAGGGTACCCCAATCAGCCCCAGCATTTT.

The chain recombines TRBV6-2 or TRBV6-3 with TRBJ2-3, with 12 bases aligning to TRBD2. The CDR3 is made up of 19 amino acids. Germline CDR1 and CDR2: MNHEY and SVGEGT. The V segment lost 0 bases and the J segment 3 bases; nucleotides outside the gene matches: 10. For the CDR3, the DNA is TGTGCCAGCAGTTACTCCCCTAGCGGGGGGGCTTCGAGTACAGATACGCAGTATTTT. Protein sequence: CASSYSPSGGASSTDTQYF.

CDR3 residues: CASSFGGGNTGELFF. CDR3 nucleotide sequence: TGTGCCAGCAGCTTTGGGGGAGGTAACACCGGGGAGCTGTTTTTT. The V call is TRBV7-2, the J call TRBJ2-2; D possibly corresponds to TRBD2 (6 bases). Trimming took 3 bases from V and 2 from J, leaving 10 bases between them. The germline gives CDR1 SGHTA, CDR2 FQGNSA. The CDR3 consists of 15 residues.

The chain links TRBV12-5 to TRBJ2-1, with 12 bases aligning to TRBD2. This CDR3 contains 15 residues. CDR1 is LGHNT and CDR2 is FRNRAP in the germline V gene. V lost 3 bases and J lost 4; bases outside the gene matches: 1. The CDR3: CASGFGLAGYNEQFF. The DNA of the CDR3 is TGTGCTAGTGGTTTCGGACTAGCGGGGTACAATGAGCAGTTCTTC.

This clone showed up just a few times. This chain joins TRBV19 and TRBJ1-1; tentative D call: TRBD1 (5 bases). The CDR3 has 13 amino acids. Trimming stripped 3 bases from V and 4 bases from J, with 9 bases between. Germline V gene sequence: CDR1 LNHDA, CDR2 SQIVND (reference sequence). The CDR3 spells CASSIGAGTEAFF. The CDR3 DNA sequence: TGTGCCAGTAGTATCGGGGCAGGCACTGAAGCTTTCTTT. Filled out from reference TRBV19 and TRBJ1-1, the complete variable domain reads DGGITQSPKYLFRKEGQNVTLSCEQNLNHDAMYWYRQDPGQGLRLIYYSQIVNDFQKGDIAEGYSVSREKKESFPLTVTSAQKNPTAFYLCASSIGAGTEAFFGQGTRLTVV.

The CDR3 DNA reads TGCAGCGTTGGGGACCGGAACTATGGCTACACCTTC. Amino acid sequence: CSVGDRNYGYTF. The chain employs TRBV29-1 and TRBJ1-2, with a tentative D call TRBD1 (5 bases). CDR1 is SQVTM and CDR2 is ANQGSEA in the germline V gene. Trimming removed 4 bases at V and 2 bases at J, with 8 bases between. This CDR3 has 12 residues. Drawing the rest from reference TRBV29-1 and TRBJ1-2, the complete variable domain is SAVISQKPSRDICQRGTSLTIQCQVDSQVTMMFWYRQQPGQSLTLIATANQGSEATYESGFVIDKFPISRPNLTFSTLTVSNMSPEDSSIYLCSVGDRNYGYTFGSGTRLTVV.

This clone turned up a few times. The chain couples TRBV7-3 to TRBJ2-3; D not certain. The CDR3 has 15 residues. With 5 bases removed from V and 2 bases from J, the gap between germline ends came to 14 bases. Germline V gives CDR1 SGHTA, CDR2 FQGTGA. This CDR3 reads CASSPGSFNTDTQYF. Here the CDR3 DNA reads TGTGCCAGCAGCCCTGGAAGTTTCAACACAGATACGCAGTATTTT. The full variable domain, in which reference TRBV7-3 and TRBJ2-3 provide the parts outside the CDR3, is GAGVSQTPSNKVTEKGKYVELRCDPISGHTALYWYRQSLGQGPEFLIYFQGTGAADDSGLPNDRFFAVRPEGSVSTLKIQRTERGDSAVYLCASSPGSFNTDTQYFGPGTRLTVL.

V and J are TRBV2 and TRBJ2-1; 12 positions match TRBD2. V gave up 5 bases and J gave up 4 bases; unmatched junction bases: 3. CDR1 is SNHLY and CDR2 is FYNNEI in the germline V gene. The CDR3 covers 15 residues. For the CDR3, the DNA is TGTGCCAGCAGTAGGCTAGCGGGGGGGTACAATGAGCAGTTCTTC. This translates into CASSRLAGGYNEQFF.

The chain employs TRBV28 and TRBJ1-5; D is uncertain. CDR1 and CDR2 (germline): MDHEN, SYDVKM. CDR3 length equals 13 residues. Trimming pared 6 bases from V and 4 bases from J, leaving 10 bases between. The CDR3 spells CASRPAGNQPQHF. The CDR3 bases are TGTGCCAGCAGACCAGCTGGTAATCAGCCCCAGCATTTT.

The genes are TRBV29-1 and TRBJ2-5, with 7 nucleotides matching TRBD2. The CDR3 is 12 residues long. Germline CDR1 and CDR2: SQVTM and ANQGSEA. Trimming at V came to 5 bases and at J to 3 bases, leaving 3 bases not matched to a gene. In nucleotides, the CDR3 is TGCAGCGTTTGGGAGGGTAAAGAGACCCAGTACTTC. Protein: CSVWEGKETQYF.

The rearrangement joins TRBV27 to TRBJ1-2, with D perhaps TRBD1 (5 bases). V was cut by 5 bases and J by 5 bases, with 21 bases left in between. From germline, CDR1 is MNHEY and CDR2 SMNVEV (reference sequence). CDR3 length equals 16 residues. The CDR3 DNA is TGTGCCAGCAGTCCAGGGAGATCTACCATTACTTATGGCTACACCTTC. Its protein product is CASSPGRSTITYGYTF.

The rearrangement joins TRBV10-1 to TRBJ1-6, with D maybe TRBD1 (5 bases). This CDR3 region has 15 residues. In germline, CDR1 is WNHNN, CDR2 SYGVQD (reference sequence). V was shortened by 2 bases and J by 0 bases, with 5 bases between the two germline ends. DNA of the CDR3: TGCGCCAGCAGTGAGGACAGCTCCTATAATTCACCCCTCCACTTT. Its protein is CASSEDSSYNSPLHF.

This clone was seen only a few times. CDR3 in amino acids: CATSDPQGLGPQHF. In DNA, the CDR3 is TGTGCCACCAGTGACCCGCAGGGTCTAGGGCCCCAGCATTTT. The J gene is TRBJ1-5, the V gene TRBV24-1; perhaps TRBD1 as D (5 bases). The germline V gene has CDR1 KGHDR and CDR2 SFDVKD. The CDR3 runs to 14 residues. V lost 4 bases to trimming and J lost 9 bases, with 15 bases between them.

This clone showed up just once. This chain links TRBV15 with TRBJ1-2; tentative D call: TRBD1 (5 bases). Germline CDR1 is LNHNV and CDR2 is YYDKDF (reference sequence). The CDR3 runs to 15 residues. V was pared by 5 bases and J by 4 bases, with 17 bases between. The CDR3 reads CATSRPQGITYGYTF. CDR3 DNA: TGTGCCACCAGCCGCCCCCAGGGTATCACCTATGGCTACACCTTC.

CDR3 DNA: TGTGCCAGCAGGGGGGCTGGGACTAGATACGCAGATACGCAGTATTTT. This gives the protein CASRGAGTRYADTQYF. The rearrangement uses TRBV11-2 and TRBJ2-3, with TRBD2 matching 8 bases. The germline CDR1 and CDR2 sequences are SGHAT and FQNNGV. With 6 bases clipped from V and 4 bases from J, the junction kept 12 bases outside the gene matches. The CDR3 has 16 residues.

The V gene is TRBV6-5, the J gene TRBJ2-7; TRBD1 or TRBD2 may be the D gene (6 bases each). V lost 6 bases, J lost 2 bases, and 14 bases lay in between. CDR3 length: 14 residues. Germline V gene lookup returns CDR1 MNHEY and CDR2 SVGAGI. The DNA of the CDR3 is TGTGCCAGCAGCCACTTGGGGGGCCCCTACGAGCAGTACGTC. Translation: CASSHLGGPYEQYV.

The chain combines TRBV15 with TRBJ2-7, with D possibly TRBD2 on 6 matching bases. The V gene lost 0 bases and the J gene lost 7 bases, with 10 bases spanning the gap. The CDR3 has 13 amino acids. Germline CDR1 reads LNHNV; CDR2 reads YYDKDF (reference sequence). CDR3 sequence reads: CATSRDAGGEQYV. CDR3 coding DNA: TGTGCCACCAGCAGAGACGCCGGAGGGGAGCAGTACGTC.

This chain uses TRBV12-3 or TRBV12-4 with TRBJ2-6; D uncertain. The V gene lost 1 base and the J gene lost 4 bases, with 2 bases spanning the gap. This CDR3 has 13 amino acids. Written as DNA, the CDR3 is TGTGCCAGCAGTTTAGTAGGGGCCAACGTCCTGACTTTC. As protein: CASSLVGANVLTF.

This clone was counted between two and nine times. The chain carries TRBV30 and TRBJ1-4, with D unclear. Germline CDR1 reads GTSNPN; CDR2 reads SVGIG (reference sequence). This CDR3 region has 10 residues. V was trimmed by 7 bases and J by 8 bases, leaving 8 bases between them. The CDR3 bases are TGTGCCTCCGGACGCGAAAAACTGTTTTTT. Protein product: CASGREKLFF.

The V gene is TRBV20-1, the J gene TRBJ2-7, with 7 bases identical to TRBD1. The CDR3 runs to 13 residues. V lost 3 bases to trimming and J lost 6 bases; unmatched junction nucleotides: 8. Germline V gene data show CDR1 as DFQATT and CDR2 as SNEGSKA (reference sequence). The CDR3: CSASATGVGEQYV. CDR3 in DNA: TGCAGTGCTAGTGCTACAGGGGTCGGCGAGCAGTACGTC.